The 30 T cell receptor beta chains in this list originate from one sample, sequenced in a study of T cell responses to AZD1222 COVID-19 vaccine. Sequencing was performed with immunoSEQ multiplex PCR; in TCRdb, only in-frame clones are kept and a portion is missing. The table lists roughly 110,000 clones, roughly 87% of them singletons. This specimen was peripheral blood, taken on day 0 of AZD1222 vaccination. All receptors come from an adult in good health.

The V and J genes are TRBV5-1 and TRBJ2-7; TRBD1 agrees at 7 bases. The CDR3 totals 14 residues. Germline CDR1 reads SGHRS; CDR2 reads YFSETQ. V shed 4 bases, J shed 3 bases, and the junction held 7 bases outside the gene matches. The CDR3 nucleotides read TGCGCCAGCAGCCAGGGGGAAGCACACTACGAGCAGTACTTC. This sequence encodes CASSQGEAHYEQYF. The variable domain in full, completed from reference TRBV5-1 and TRBJ2-7, reads KAGVTQTPRYLIKTRGQQVTLSCSPISGHRSVSWYQQTPGQGLQFLFEYFSETQRNKGNFPGRFSGRQFSNSRSEMNVSTLELGDSALYLCASSQGEAHYEQYFGPGTRLTVT.

Only one count was recorded for this clone. The chain combines TRBV18 with TRBJ2-3; a weak D match, TRBD2 (5 bases). The germline V gene has CDR1 KGHSH and CDR2 LQKENI. The CDR3 loop spans 15 amino acids. V was pared by 8 bases and J by 0 bases, with 15 bases between. CDR3 bases: TGTGCCAGCGTACAACGGGAAACTAGCACAGATACGCAGTATTTT. Amino acids: CASVQRETSTDTQYF.

V is TRBV4-1 and J is TRBJ1-5, with unresolved D. The CDR3 is 16 residues long. CDR1 and CDR2 (germline): MGHRA, YSYEKL. V dropped 2 bases and J dropped 4 bases, with 15 bases sitting between them. CDR3 DNA: TGCGCCAGCAGCCAATCTTTGGGCCAGACTAATCAGCCCCAGCATTTT. It specifies CASSQSLGQTNQPQHF.

The chain employs TRBV27 and TRBJ1-3; D ambiguous. The germline gives CDR1 MNHEY, CDR2 SMNVEV (reference sequence). Between the trimmed V and J ends, which lost 2 bases and 4 bases, there was a span of 6 bases. This CDR3 is built from 13 residues. CDR3 sequence: CASSLGLGNTIYF. CDR3 sequence (DNA): TGTGCCAGCAGTTTAGGCTTGGGAAACACCATATATTTT.

The gene calls are TRBV18 and TRBJ1-5, with 11 bases matching TRBD1. CDR3 size: 17 residues. Losses at the gene ends were 0 bases for V and 2 bases for J; bases not matched to a gene: 3. Germline lookup yields CDR1 KGHSH and CDR2 LQKENI. The CDR3 is CASSPPGQGVGNQPQHF. The CDR3 bases are TGTGCCAGCTCACCACCGGGACAGGGGGTTGGCAATCAGCCCCAGCATTTT.

The V call is TRBV9, the J call TRBJ2-1, with 8 nucleotides matching TRBD2. V lost 3 bases, J lost 7 bases, and 15 bases stayed unmatched. Germline-derived CDR1 and CDR2 are SGDLS and YYNGEE. CDR3 length: 17 amino acids. In DNA, the CDR3 is TGTGCCAGCAGCGCCAGGCCAGCGGGAGCTAGAGGAAATGAGCAGTTCTTC. This translates into CASSARPAGARGNEQFF.

V gene TRBV9 combines with J gene TRBJ1-1; 7 nucleotides align to TRBD1. This CDR3 has 16 amino acids. V trimming: 3 bases; J trimming: 4 bases; junction bases outside the gene matches: 12. The germline V gene has CDR1 SGDLS and CDR2 YYNGEE. The CDR3 DNA reads TGTGCCAGCAGCGGGAATAGACAGGGATCTGCCACTGAAGCTTTCTTT. Translating gives CASSGNRQGSATEAFF.

CDR3 residues: CASSLAGVRTDTQYF. As DNA, the CDR3 is TGCGCCAGCAGCTTGGCCGGGGTCCGCACAGATACGCAGTATTTT. The chain joins TRBV5-1 to TRBJ2-3; possibly TRBD2 for D (5 bases). The CDR3 runs 15 residues. V lost 0 bases and J 1 base, leaving 9 bases between the germline ends. Looked up from germline, CDR1 is SGHRS and CDR2 is YFSETQ.

This chain connects TRBV5-1 to TRBJ2-1, with a weak D call TRBD1 (5 bases). Germline V gene sequence: CDR1 SGHRS, CDR2 YFSETQ. Trimming took off 0 bases at V and 3 bases at J, with 13 bases between the two ends. This CDR3 spans 16 amino acids. The CDR3, as DNA: TGCGCCAGCAGCTTGGACAGCCCTACAGGCTACAATGAGCAGTTCTTC. Translation gives CASSLDSPTGYNEQFF.

The gene calls are TRBV18 and TRBJ1-2; D remains ambiguous. V was cut by 2 bases and J by 5 bases, with 12 bases left in between. In germline, CDR1 is KGHSH, CDR2 LQKENI. The CDR3 contains 14 residues. The CDR3 region has the DNA TGTGCCAGCTCACCAGCTACTGAAATATATGGCTACACCTTC. This gives the protein CASSPATEIYGYTF.

The chain is built from TRBV4-1 and TRBJ2-1; no firm D call. V shed 0 bases and J shed 3 bases, with 9 bases lying between them. Germline V gene data show CDR1 as MGHRA and CDR2 as YSYEKL. The CDR3 contains 15 residues. The CDR3, as DNA: TGCGCCAGCAGCCAAGAGGGTAGGCTCTACAATGAGCAGTTCTTC. Protein product: CASSQEGRLYNEQFF.

The V gene is TRBV3-1 (or the pseudogene TRBV3-2), the J gene TRBJ1-1; tentative D call: TRBD1 (5 bases). V was cut by 4 bases and J by 7 bases, with 13 bases left in between. The CDR3 spans 13 residues. Germline-derived CDR1 and CDR2 are LGHDT and YNNKEL (reference sequence). CDR3 sequence: CASSPGLRGEAFF. CDR3 nucleotide sequence: TGTGCCAGCAGCCCGGGGCTAAGGGGTGAAGCTTTCTTT.

The rearrangement joins TRBV12-3 or TRBV12-4 to TRBJ2-5, with D perhaps matching TRBD1 or TRBD2 (5 bases each). V was clipped by 3 bases and J by 4 bases, with 9 bases between them. CDR3 length: 13 residues. This CDR3 reads CASSFMRGETQYF. The CDR3 nucleotides read TGTGCCAGCAGTTTTATGAGGGGAGAGACCCAGTACTTC.

This clone appeared a few times. The V and J genes are TRBV5-5 and TRBJ1-2, with D possibly TRBD1 on 6 matching bases. Per germline, CDR1 SGHKS and CDR2 YYEKEE (reference sequence). Trimming removed 4 bases from V and 0 bases from J, with 13 bases in between. There are 15 residues in the CDR3. Here the CDR3 reads CASSPRDITNYGYTF. The CDR3 coding sequence is TGTGCCAGCAGCCCTAGGGACATAACTAACTATGGCTACACCTTC.

This chain joins TRBV7-2 and TRBJ1-1; D ambiguous. There are 13 residues in the CDR3. With 5 bases removed from V and 5 bases from J, the gap between germline ends came to 12 bases. Germline-derived CDR1 and CDR2 are SGHTA and FQGNSA. CDR3 DNA: TGTGCCAGCAGCGTGGACGCAGGAACTGAAGCTTTCTTT. This gives the protein CASSVDAGTEAFF.

This chain joins TRBV19 and TRBJ2-5, with TRBD2 matching 8 bases. From germline, CDR1 is LNHDA and CDR2 SQIVND (reference sequence). This CDR3 has 16 amino acids. V shed 4 bases and J 2 bases; nucleotides not matched to a gene: 9. CDR3 DNA sequence: TGTGCCAGTAGTACTCGCGGGGGGCCGTTACAAGAGACCCAGTACTTC. This translates into CASSTRGGPLQETQYF.

This chain connects TRBV10-3 to TRBJ2-5; a weak D match, TRBD2 (6 bases). Germline assignment: CDR1 ENHRY and CDR2 SYGVKD. V gave up 0 bases and J gave up 2 bases, with 10 bases separating them. The CDR3 spans 15 residues. The CDR3 nucleotides read TGTGCCATCAGTGAGTCCCGTAGCGGTCAAGAGACCCAGTACTTC. Encoded protein: CAISESRSGQETQYF.

V is TRBV6-4 and J is TRBJ1-1; D uncertain. The CDR3 totals 8 residues. Deletions cut 7 bases from V and 10 bases from J, with 4 bases between. CDR1 is MRHNA, CDR2 SNTAGT, per germline. CDR3 bases: TGTGCCAGCACGTCAGCTTTCTTT. Its protein product is CASTSAFF.

About this clone: A read error may produce the germline difference seen at one junction end. The V gene is TRBV7-2, the J gene TRBJ1-2; 7 positions agree with TRBD1. The CDR3 length is 14 residues. The germline gives CDR1 SGHTA, CDR2 FQGNSA. The CDR3 DNA sequence: TGTGCCAGCAGCAGGGGCGACAGGGCTACCGGCCTTTCCTTC. Translated: CASSRGDRATGLSF.

The V gene is TRBV18, the J gene TRBJ2-5; possibly TRBD2 for D (5 bases). Trimming left V 4 bases short and J 2 bases short, with 8 bases between. From germline, CDR1 is KGHSH and CDR2 LQKENI. This CDR3 has 13 amino acids. CDR3 sequence (DNA): TGTGCCAGCTCACGGCGGGTGCAAGAGACCCAGTACTTC. It yields the protein CASSRRVQETQYF.

The chain is built from TRBV30 and TRBJ1-4, with 7 nucleotides matching TRBD1. Germline CDR1 and CDR2: GTSNPN and SVGIG (reference sequence). Losses at the gene ends were 7 bases for V and 5 bases for J; bases not matched to a gene: 10. The length of the CDR3 is 14 residues. CDR3 coding DNA: TGTGCCTCGTCTTTACGGGACAGAAATGAAAAACTGTTTTTT. Translating it yields CASSLRDRNEKLFF.

V is TRBV7-2 and J is TRBJ1-5, with D maybe TRBD1 (6 bases). Per the germline V gene, CDR1 is SGHTA and CDR2 is FQGNSA. The V end lost 6 bases, the J end lost 6 bases, and 21 bases lay between the germline ends. The CDR3 covers 16 residues. The CDR3 region has the DNA TGTGCCAGCAGTATGGCCGAGAGGGGGTATGGTCAGCCCCAGCATTTT. Translation: CASSMAERGYGQPQHF.

The chain joins TRBV29-1 to TRBJ1-2; D is undetermined. CDR1 and CDR2 (germline): SQVTM, ANQGSEA. CDR3 length equals 9 residues. V lost 3 bases, J lost 8 bases, and 4 bases lay in between. The CDR3 spells CSVDQGYTF. The CDR3 DNA follows: TGCAGCGTTGATCAGGGCTACACCTTC.

J is TRBJ1-1 and V is TRBV4-3; the match to TRBD1 covers 8 bases. The V gene's germline CDR1 is LGHNA and CDR2 YSLEER. The V gene end was trimmed by 4 bases and the J gene end by 10 bases; junction bases not matched to a gene: 11. The CDR3 sequence is 14 residues long. The CDR3 sequence is CASSRTGQGNRAFF. CDR3 in DNA: TGCGCCAGCAGCCGGACAGGACAGGGCAATAGAGCTTTCTTT.

J is TRBJ1-4 and V is TRBV5-8; no definite D call. This CDR3 region has 14 residues. From germline, CDR1 is SGHTS and CDR2 YDEGEE. The germline V and J ends were trimmed by 1 base and 5 bases, with 9 bases remaining between them. The CDR3 coding sequence is TGTGCCAGCAGCTTGCAAGAGCTGAATGAAAAACTGTTTTTT. As protein: CASSLQELNEKLFF.

The chain couples TRBV29-1 to TRBJ2-1, with D maybe TRBD1 (5 bases). With 1 base removed from V and 9 bases from J, the gap between germline ends came to 13 bases. This CDR3 contains 13 residues. Germline values: CDR1 SQVTM, CDR2 ANQGSEA. CDR3 in DNA: TGCAGCGTTGAAGGGGGAAGGGGCGGTGAGCAGTTCTTC. Its protein product is CSVEGGRGGEQFF.

CDR3 nucleotides: TGCAGCGTTGAAAGTGGGTATGGCTACACCTTC. Amino acid sequence: CSVESGYGYTF. The chain has TRBV29-1 and TRBJ1-2; D is unresolved. V was pared by 2 bases and J by 5 bases, with 6 bases between. The CDR3 extends over 11 amino acids. CDR1 is SQVTM and CDR2 is ANQGSEA in the germline V gene.

V gene TRBV19 combines with J gene TRBJ1-3, with D possibly matching TRBD1 (6 bases). Germline-derived CDR1 and CDR2 are LNHDA and SQIVND (reference sequence). CDR3 length: 14 residues. The germline V and J ends were trimmed by 7 bases and 2 bases, with 12 bases remaining between them. CDR3 in DNA: TGTGCCAGTAATCGGGGGGCTGCTGGAAACACCATATATTTT. Encoded protein: CASNRGAAGNTIYF.

The chain links TRBV6-2 or TRBV6-3 to TRBJ1-5; D perhaps matches TRBD1 (5 bases). Trimming cost V 1 base and J 2 bases, with 12 bases left between them. Germline V lookup: CDR1 MNHEY, CDR2 SVGEGT. The CDR3 totals 16 residues. The CDR3 here is CASSYLVGRGNQPQHF. The DNA for the CDR3 is TGTGCCAGCAGTTACTTGGTGGGCAGGGGCAATCAGCCCCAGCATTTT.

The rearrangement links TRBV7-2 to TRBJ2-3; 8 nucleotides agree with TRBD2. CDR3 size: 16 residues. V lost 4 bases and J lost 1; bases outside the gene matches: 7. Germline CDR1 is SGHTA and CDR2 is FQGNSA. Here the CDR3 DNA reads TGTGCCAGCAGCTCGAGACTAGCGCGAGGCACAGATACGCAGTATTTT. This sequence encodes CASSSRLARGTDTQYF.